The clone carrying this T cell receptor (beta chain) was counted once. Other DNA sequences in the sample encode the same CDR3. Genomic DNA of each subset was evenly split across several immunoSEQ plates. In the authors' workflow: Sequence data from immunoSEQ were junction-only and lacked quality scores; consequently, filtering differed. The repertoire was sequenced with immunoSEQ multiplex PCR; TCRdb's copy has only in-frame clones and lacks some. That table is the source of V, J and clone size, and D and trimming were worked out from the DNA. The sample lists about 2.3 million clones, 85% to 95% occurring once. This record comes from a study of shared clonotypes between healthy human individuals. Study-level information: The study enrolled a couple of women and three men aged 18 to 49.

Both subsets, CD45RA+ naive and CD45RA-negative memory, were split from the CD4+ cells. Between the trimmed V and J ends, which lost 5 bases and 2 bases, there was a span of 10 bases. Germline CDR1 MNHEY, CDR2 SMNVEV (reference sequence). This CDR3 comprises 14 residues. V usage is TRBV27 and J usage is TRBJ1-3; possibly TRBD1 for D (6 bases). The TCR was taken from a man aged 18 to 35 in good health. Some clones in this sample may be carry-over from other donors' samples. The sample comprised naive CD4+ T cells from PBMCs. The sample's subset: CD45RA+ positively selected. The CDR3 is CASSLQGAGNTIYF. Written as DNA, the CDR3 is TGTGCCAGCAGTCTACAGGGAGCTGGAAACACCATATATTTT.